The rows below give T cell receptor beta chains drawn from one sample of a study of blood T cells in healthy people across ages. MiXCR was run by TCRdb on the 5' RACE reads, yielding one entry per CDR3 protein. The table lists 790,000 or so distinct CDR3 sequences, about 56% of them singletons. Input material: blood. The source of these receptors is a man aged 35-49 years in good health. Both conserved end residues are part of each CDR3. D genes are given only for firm matches. Some rows have no size entry. The others give once, few or many, or a class for an expanded clone.

TRBV12-3/TRBV12-4,TRBJ2-3,NA,NA,CASSLSIPTIPDTQYF,TGTGCCAGCAGCCTATCAATCCCCACGATCCCAGATACGCAGTATTTT
TRBV20-1,TRBJ2-5,TRBD2,NA,CSAPGRGRPQETQYF,TGCAGTGCCCCTGGGCGGGGGAGGCCCCAAGAGACCCAGTACTTC
TRBV5-6,TRBJ2-6,NA,NA,CASSTFGAPGANVLTF,TGTGCCAGCAGCACCTTTGGAGCCCCTGGGGCCAACGTCCTGACTTTC
TRBV7-3,TRBJ2-1,NA,few,CASKRGAGYIDEQFF,TGTGCCAGCAAAAGAGGGGCAGGTTATATCGATGAGCAGTTCTTC
TRBV29-1,TRBJ1-2,TRBD1,NA,CSGREGQRSGYTF,TGCAGCGGACGAGAGGGACAGCGATCTGGCTACACCTTC
TRBV7-9,TRBJ2-3,TRBD1,few,CASRPPGGEGDTQYF,TGTGCCAGCAGGCCCCCAGGGGGCGAGGGAGATACGCAGTATTTT
TRBV3-1,TRBJ2-3,NA,few,CASSQDPGWDGTQYF,TGTGCCAGCAGCCAAGATCCGGGGTGGGACGGTACGCAGTATTTT
TRBV7-2,TRBJ1-1,NA,once,CASTIQQGINTEAFF,TGTGCCAGCACCATTCAACAGGGTATAAACACTGAAGCTTTCTTT
TRBV15,TRBJ2-7,TRBD2,few,CATSTRVPIAGSPYEQYF,TGTGCCACCAGCACTCGCGTTCCCATAGCGGGATCCCCCTACGAGCAGTACTTC
TRBV4-3,TRBJ2-1,TRBD2,NA,CASSQVAGGTYNEQFF,TGCGCCAGCAGCCAAGTAGCGGGAGGGACATACAATGAGCAGTTCTTC
TRBV7-2,TRBJ2-7,TRBD2,few,CASSWGLVGEGYEQYF,TGTGCCAGCAGCTGGGGACTAGTGGGGGAGGGTTACGAGCAGTACTTC
TRBV3-1,TRBJ1-4,NA,NA,CASSQLDRATNEKLFF,TGTGCCAGCAGCCAGTTAGACCGAGCAACTAATGAAAAACTGTTTTTT
TRBV18,TRBJ2-5,TRBD1,few,CASSLGTEQETQYF,TGTGCCAGCTCGCTTGGGACAGAACAAGAGACCCAGTACTTC
TRBV19,TRBJ1-4,TRBD1,NA,CASRRTGENEKLFF,TGTGCCAGCCGACGGACAGGAGAGAATGAAAAACTGTTTTTT
TRBV7-2,TRBJ2-7,TRBD2,few,CASSLWSSGKAPTYEQYF,TGTGCCAGCAGCTTATGGTCTAGCGGGAAGGCCCCAACTTACGAGCAGTACTTC
TRBV7-9,TRBJ2-7,NA,NA,CASSLVGVPSYEQYF,TGTGCCAGCAGCTTAGTAGGGGTCCCCTCCTACGAGCAGTACTTC
TRBV20-1,TRBJ2-7,TRBD2,few,CSASGLVGEQYF,TGCAGTGCTTCCGGACTAGTGGGCGAGCAGTACTTC
TRBV5-1,TRBJ2-7,TRBD1,NA,CASSFTPGQGFPYEQYF,TGCGCCAGCAGCTTCACCCCGGGACAGGGCTTCCCCTACGAGCAGTACTTC
TRBV29-1,TRBJ2-5,TRBD1,few,CSVRRDRGQETQYF,TGCAGCGTCAGGAGAGACAGGGGGCAAGAGACCCAGTACTTC
TRBV11-3,TRBJ2-1,TRBD2,NA,CASSPGLAGGFSSYNEQFF,TGTGCCAGCAGCCCCGGACTAGCGGGGGGGTTTAGCTCCTACAATGAGCAGTTCTTC
TRBV7-9,TRBJ2-3,TRBD2,NA,CASSGDWGLAGPGTDTQYF,TGTGCCAGCAGTGGGGATTGGGGACTAGCGGGTCCCGGCACAGATACGCAGTATTTT
TRBV20-1,TRBJ2-3,NA,NA,CSARMMTGISINTDTQYF,TGCAGTGCCCGGATGATGACAGGAATTAGTATTAACACAGATACGCAGTATTTT